This T cell receptor (beta chain) was found in a study of beta chain features in type 1 diabetes. Expressed TCRB transcripts were sequenced because the entire RNA isolate underwent reverse transcription. Produced via immunoSEQ multiplex PCR; TCRdb's table is partial and in-frame only. Here the sample spans fewer than 350,000 clones, less than 20% being singletons. This clone was recorded a few times. The CDR3 totals 16 residues. CDR1 is LGHNA and CDR2 is YSLEER in the germline V gene. Between the trimmed V and J ends, which lost 1 base and 2 bases, there was a span of 11 bases. The chain combines TRBV4-3 with TRBJ2-2; no clear D gene. Sample: naive CD4+ T cells from blood. The source of this sequence is a woman under 30 in good health. Here the CDR3 reads CASSQGRILNTGELFF. CDR3 DNA: TGCGCCAGCAGCCAAGGCAGGATCCTTAACACCGGGGAGCTGTTTTTT.